Detailed here is one TCR beta chain. What antigen it recognizes has not been identified. Base qualities are not at hand, and no much larger clone is one base apart. The data stem from a study of cytomegalovirus exposure and HLA in healthy donors (dated 2017 in TCRdb). About the study as a whole: An earlier analysis of several hundred of the donors reported 250 to 350 Gb of sequence data and 117 million unique TCR beta sequences obtained from approximately 180 million T cells. A later analysis re-examined previously published TCR beta repertoires from more than 600 donors and added high-resolution HLA genotyping to investigate patterns of TCR occurrence. In an earlier analysis of roughly 600 of the donors, high-throughput TCR beta sequencing was used to judge whether each TCR beta V gene segment behaved as functional or pseudogenic. Of the roughly 390 genotyped donors, 70% to 90% were placed in the genetic ancestry cluster associated with self-reported Caucasian donors. Class I and class II HLA loci were covered by the typing at four-digit resolution. Among 300 to 500 genotyped donors of the cohort, an average of roughly 230,000 unique TCR beta nucleotide sequences was sequenced per donor, of which 15% to 20% were non-productive. Donor age, sex, ethnicity and CMV serostatus were compiled together with the repertoire data. The later analysis used no new phenotypic data to find candidate immune exposures, relying instead on TCR beta sequences and their occurrence across donors. All discovery cohort repertoires had been generated on a single sequencing platform. The study aimed to test whether cataloging public T cell receptors could reveal signatures of past pathogen exposure. High-throughput TCR immunosequencing, statistical association of individual TCRs with disease status, and machine learning were combined to predict cytomegalovirus infection status. Roughly 5 DR-DQ haplotypes were treated as single units for association and clustering because of strong linkage in the cohort. An early release that covered about 600 HLA-typed donors contained approximately 290 gigabases of sequencing data and approximately 85 million unique TCR sequences. Typing coverage differed by locus: A, B, C, DRB1 and DQB1 were typed in roughly 629-630 donors, DQA1 in 522, DPA1 in nearly 610, and DPB1 in 472. In addition to the first cohort of several hundred subjects, a separate validation cohort of some 120 different subjects was used. In a later genetic analysis, genome-wide SNP genotypes for about 55% of the roughly 700 donors were used, and that subset was treated as a discovery cohort. The T cell repertoires of around 670 subjects were profiled by immunosequencing and related to cytomegalovirus serostatus.

The CDR3 runs 16 residues from the cysteine to the phenylalanine. Just CDR3 DNA is preserved here, 48 bases in frame from base 1. For this chain, trimming is 3 bases at the V end and 3 bases at the J end, and the number of junction bases without a gene match is 5. Reading the germline V gene gives CDR1 SGHTA and CDR2 FQGNSA. Receptors were amplified or captured by the immunoSEQ multiplex PCR assay. For the multiplex PCR, a mixture combining 60 forward primers for TCR Vbeta segments and 13 reverse primers for TCR Jbeta segments was used. Amplification of the CDR3 region of rearranged TCR beta genes was performed with a multiplex PCR assay on genomic DNA. The Illumina HiSeq System was used to sequence the amplified TCR beta libraries as 87-base-pair reads. The study's own analysis went as follows. A later analysis tallied roughly 78 million unique TCR beta chains across the 640 or so repertoires, and around 10 million of those chains were shared by two or more donors. Raw reads were error-corrected and collapsed into unique sequences by a nearest-neighbor algorithm in which closely related sequences were merged to remove PCR and sequencing errors. Alignment of CDR3 sequences to IMGT reference sequences was used to assign V, D and J gene segments. Each retained sequence needed at least a six-nucleotide match to both a V gene segment and a J gene segment. A rearrangement was called productive if the CDR3 had no stop codons and remained in frame with V and J, and every other rearrangement was called non-productive. Following IMGT convention, CDR3 was defined as the stretch from the second conserved V-encoded cysteine to the conserved J-encoded phenylalanine. The earlier analysis of 587 of the donors excluded sequences that lacked an unambiguous match to a single V gene segment. An earlier analysis of about 600 of the donors called V segments functional above 56.7% productive rearrangements and segregating when the between-donor standard deviation exceeded 5%. A statistical classification framework was built to diagnose cytomegalovirus status from the catalog of TCR beta chain sequences. V and J gene assignment, in a later analysis, came from comparing TCR nucleotide sequences with IMGT/GENE-DB human TR gene sequences. A later analysis assigned CDR3 sequences and most-parsimonious VDJ recombination scenarios with the TCRdist pipeline. A later analysis defined each TCR beta chain by its CDR3 amino acid sequence plus V-gene family, and excluded reads lacking a unique V-gene family. To address suspected cross-contamination and a sequencing artifact, a later analysis removed roughly 640 highly shared, low-generation-probability nucleotide sequences. In a later analysis, a clonal expansion index was calculated for each public chain from normalized within-repertoire ranks of inferred template counts. In a later analysis, generation probabilities were computed with a VDJ recombination model fitted to out-of-frame rearrangements, and the resulting probabilities were checked against IGoR. A later analysis scored TCR-TCR, TCR-HLA and TCR-CMV co-occurrence with hypergeometric tests, applying a repertoire-size bias correction to TCR pairs. To estimate false discovery rates, a later analysis permuted the HLA or CMV assignments 20 times. In a later analysis, co-occurring TCRs were grouped with DBSCAN, and TCRdist sequence similarity was added when clustering was performed within HLA-allele-positive subsets. Repertoires with fewer than 30,000 or more than 120,000 public chains were left out of co-occurrence clustering, as were about 5 repertoires with anomalous nucleotide sharing. TCRdb retrieved this table from immuneACCESS and kept in-frame rearrangements only. Not all clones are present; in checked studies, unresolved V genes account for under half, and no reason is known for the remainder. V and J calls and clone size follow that table, whereas D and trimming were derived from the DNA. Within this sample are fewer than 200,000 clones, with approximately 80% of them counted one time only. 0.6% to 0.95% of the sample lies in the top ten.

The cohort consisted of fewer than 700 healthy bone marrow donors. At the time of sampling, all cohort members were nominally healthy, though unrecorded immune exposures were likely present. The donor was CMV seronegative and was included in the group of approximately 350 seronegative cohort members. Every donor gave a peripheral blood sample, and the peripheral blood mononuclear cells from that sample were used for TCR beta sequencing. Genomic DNA extraction from the blood cell samples was performed with the Qiagen DNeasy Blood Extraction Kit. Beyond this particular receptor, the publication reports: Because some donors lacked HLA typing at each locus, the association tests relied only on the typed subset. The authors suggested that the approach could potentially be generalized to other disease states and immunological phenotypes. Some IMGT-functional V segments, including TRBV6-2 and TRBV6-3, could not be distinguished by the 87-base-pair reads and were therefore excluded. A further reported finding was that TCR beta sequences accurately predicted the HLA-A and HLA-B alleles for most subjects in the first cohort. In a later analysis, TCR association rates were found to vary across HLA loci, with the most associated TCRs seen for DRB1 alleles and the fewest for HLA-C alleles. Broadly in line with IMGT annotations, most TCR beta V segments showed up in productive rearrangements about 90% or about 30% of the time in an earlier analysis of some 590 of the donors. A total of 150 or so TCR beta chains were listed by the study as associated with cytomegalovirus. A group of highly shared sequence variants was considered likely to be a technical artifact of the sequencing pipeline. An association between a missense DCLRE1C variant and V-gene and J-gene trimming of TCR beta chains was found in a later genetic analysis and replicated in an independent cohort. Correlated functional status among segregating V segments might be attributable to linkage disequilibrium, but an unknown experimental factor could not be ruled out. The earlier analysis of approximately 590 of the donors excluded about 16 rarely observed V segments, including chromosome 9 orphons, because counts were too low. According to a later genetic analysis, donors in an Asian-associated ancestry cluster had fewer N-insertions in productive TCRs than the roughly 670-donor mean. This cohort had only TCR beta chains sequenced, and the lack of alpha or paired-chain data limited which features could be detected. According to a later analysis, most CMV-associated TCR beta chains appeared to be HLA-restricted, and the HLA associations seemed to be driven largely by CMV exposure. When HLA alleles, especially DR and DQ, strongly co-occurred, TCR associations were difficult to assign to individual alleles. Specific HLA alleles were associated with 16,951 TCR beta sequences at a false discovery rate of 0.05 in a later analysis. A few of the identified cytomegalovirus-associated TCR beta chains were confirmed in vitro to be specific for cytomegalovirus antigens. Cytomegalovirus status was reported to be diagnosed by the classifier with high specificity and sensitivity in both the original and validation cohorts. The only immune exposure information available for the cohort was CMV serostatus. A later analysis reported that several top co-occurrence clusters appeared linked to parvovirus B19, influenza, CMV and Epstein-Barr virus. Most TCR sequences were seen in very few donors, while some public TCRs were found in many individuals. In a later analysis, HLA-associated TCR beta chains showed more clonal expansion and lower generation probabilities than non-associated chains that were equally common. The presence/absence analyses assumed that sequencing depth was roughly uniform across donors, and that assumption may not be true.

The sequence derives from a female donor in good health and CMV-seronegative. Sequenced input: PBMCs. This receptor chain uses TRBV7-2 and TRBJ2-7; 13 central nucleotides agree with TRBD2. The CDR3 here reads CASSFALAGGHYEQYF. The bases are TGTGCCAGCAGCTTCGCACTAGCGGGAGGGCACTACGAGCAGTACTTC.